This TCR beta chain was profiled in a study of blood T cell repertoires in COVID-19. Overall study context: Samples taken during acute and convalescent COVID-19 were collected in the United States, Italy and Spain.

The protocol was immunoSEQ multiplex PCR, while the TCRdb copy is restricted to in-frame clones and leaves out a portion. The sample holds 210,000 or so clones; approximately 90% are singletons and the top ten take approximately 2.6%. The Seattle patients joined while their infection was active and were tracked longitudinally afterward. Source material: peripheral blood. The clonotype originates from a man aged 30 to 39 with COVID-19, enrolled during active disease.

This CDR3 is CASSYDNLNTEAFF. CDR3 DNA sequence: TGTGCCAGCAGTTACGACAATCTGAACACTGAAGCTTTCTTT. V usage is TRBV6-5 and J usage is TRBJ1-1; D gene ambiguous. Deletions cut 2 bases from V and 0 bases from J, with 7 bases between. This CDR3 is built from 14 residues. Germline V lookup: CDR1 MNHEY, CDR2 SVGAGI.